A single sample gave rise to the 27 T cell receptor beta chains below, sequenced in a study of post-analysis software for immune sequencing data. Study conclusions and caveats: Patients had higher frequencies than controls of roughly five TRBV segments, including TRBV5-6, TRBV5-1 and TRBV20-1.

No cognate antigen is known for these TCRs. Unique-molecular-identifier-tagged TCR beta cDNA libraries were used. Each CDR3 protein is one row after TCRdb ran MiXCR on the PCR reads. The repertoire includes about 460,000 distinct CDR3 sequences, roughly 46% of them detected once, and around 10% sits in the top ten. Material: blood. Receptor source: a girl aged 10 to 17 with multiple sclerosis.

This clonotype was seen a handful of times. The V and J genes are TRBV7-3 and TRBJ2-1; D unresolved. Per germline, CDR1 SGHTA and CDR2 FQGTGA. V dropped 5 bases and J dropped 5 bases, with 10 bases sitting between them. The CDR3 is 13 residues long. The CDR3 spells CASSRTSNNEQFF. The DNA of the CDR3 is TGTGCCAGCAGCCGAACATCAAACAATGAGCAGTTCTTC.

V gene TRBV28 combines with J gene TRBJ2-7; 10 nucleotides line up with TRBD1. The V segment lost 5 bases and the J segment 2 bases; nucleotides outside the gene matches: 6. The germline gives CDR1 MDHEN, CDR2 SYDVKM. CDR3 length equals 15 residues. CDR3 sequence (DNA): TGTGCCAGCAGTCCGCTGACAGGGGGCACCTACGAGCAGTACTTC. Translation: CASSPLTGGTYEQYF.

The chain employs TRBV6-1 and TRBJ2-1; D unclear. Trimming removed 7 bases at V and 7 bases at J, with 11 bases between. This CDR3 spans 12 amino acids. Germline V gene sequence: CDR1 MNHNS, CDR2 SASEGT. The CDR3 here is CASKLGRNEQFF. The CDR3 DNA follows: TGTGCCAGCAAATTAGGCCGGAATGAGCAGTTCTTC.

This clonotype appeared a few times. The V call is TRBV7-3, the J call TRBJ2-3; tentatively, D is TRBD2 (5 bases). The length of the CDR3 is 15 residues. The ends were cut back, 2 bases at V and 3 bases at J, with 12 bases in the middle. Germline-derived CDR1 and CDR2 are SGHTA and FQGTGA. CDR3 sequence (DNA): TGTGCCAGCAGCTTACTCCCCAGCGGAACAGATACGCAGTATTTT. Encoded protein: CASSLLPSGTDTQYF.

This clonotype was counted between two and nine times. The limits of the CDR3 on the DNA are not certain, so only TCRdb's listed CDR3 is given. CDR3 sequence: CASVFGSGRETQYF. The rearrangement uses TRBV28 and TRBJ2-5; the table gives TRBD1 as D, unverified against the DNA. Termini included, the CDR3 measures 14 amino acids. Germline CDR1 MDHEN, CDR2 SYDVKM.

The chain joins TRBV9 to TRBJ2-1; no firm D call. The CDR3 covers 11 residues. The V gene's germline CDR1 is SGDLS and CDR2 YYNGEE. V lost 2 bases to trimming and J lost 6 bases, with 3 bases between them. CDR3: CASSVSNEQFF. CDR3 bases: TGTGCCAGCAGCGTTAGCAATGAGCAGTTCTTC.

The rearrangement joins TRBV10-1 to TRBJ2-1; the D gene is possibly TRBD2 (5 bases). CDR1 and CDR2 from the germline V gene are WNHNN and SYGVQD (reference sequence). The CDR3 contains 14 residues. V lost 3 bases and J 6 bases, leaving 12 bases between the germline ends. The CDR3 DNA sequence: TGCGCCAGCAGTGACCAGCGGATAGGCAATGAGCAGTTCTTC. Translated: CASSDQRIGNEQFF.

In this sample, this clonotype turned up a few times. The chain couples TRBV30 to TRBJ2-7; D is perhaps TRBD2 (5 bases). V gave up 0 bases and J gave up 4 bases, with 7 bases separating them. Germline V gene data show CDR1 as GTSNPN and CDR2 as SVGIG (reference sequence). CDR3 length equals 12 residues. The CDR3 nucleotides are TGTGCCTGGAGTGTACCGGGGTACGAGCAGTACTTC. Amino acids: CAWSVPGYEQYF.

This clonotype was detected ten times or more. The chain uses TRBV29-1 and TRBJ2-6; no clear D. Germline CDR1 reads SQVTM; CDR2 reads ANQGSEA. CDR3 length: 17 amino acids. V gave up 0 bases and J gave up 0 bases, with 12 bases separating them. The CDR3 here is CSVEEKDGYSGANVLTF. The CDR3 DNA reads TGCAGCGTTGAAGAAAAGGACGGCTACTCTGGGGCCAACGTCCTGACTTTC.

The genes are TRBV20-1 and TRBJ2-1; no reliable D call. The CDR3 contains 12 residues. Germline V gene sequence: CDR1 DFQATT, CDR2 SNEGSKA (reference sequence). The CDR3 spells CSMDLSYNEQFF. In DNA form, the CDR3 reads TGCTCGATGGACCTCTCCTACAATGAGCAGTTCTTC.

The gene calls are TRBV3-1 and TRBJ2-1; tentatively, D is TRBD2 (6 bases). CDR3 length: 15 residues. Deletions cut 4 bases from V and 0 bases from J, with 10 bases between. Germline V gene sequence: CDR1 LGHDT, CDR2 YNNKEL (reference sequence). Here the CDR3 reads CASSPGLSSYNEQFF. DNA for the CDR3: TGTGCCAGCAGCCCGGGACTCAGCTCCTACAATGAGCAGTTCTTC.

The J gene is TRBJ1-5, the V gene TRBV5-6; D unresolved. V was shortened by 3 bases and J by 1 base, with 14 bases between the two germline ends. This CDR3 is built from 16 residues. The germline gives CDR1 SGHDT, CDR2 YYEEEE. The CDR3 DNA reads TGTGCCAGCAGCTCCCAGGAGGGAGTAAGCAATCAGCCCCAGCATTTT. Translating gives CASSSQEGVSNQPQHF.

This rearrangement joins TRBV25-1 to TRBJ2-1; 11 positions agree with TRBD1. Germline CDR1 reads MGHDK; CDR2 reads SYGVNS. After removal of 3 bases from V and 0 bases from J, the junction contained 13 bases not matched to a gene. The CDR3 contains 20 residues. The CDR3 sequence is CASSDGIRDRGFSSYNEQFF. The CDR3 DNA is TGTGCCAGCAGTGACGGTATCCGGGACAGGGGGTTCAGCTCCTACAATGAGCAGTTCTTC. Filled out from reference TRBV25-1 and TRBJ2-1, the complete variable domain reads EADIYQTPRYLVIGTGKKITLECSQTMGHDKMYWYQQDPGMELHLIHYSYGVNSTEKGDLSSESTVSRIRTEHFPLTLESARPSHTSQYLCASSDGIRDRGFSSYNEQFFGPGTRLTVL.

The chain couples TRBV24-1 to TRBJ2-5; D call uncertain. This CDR3 is built from 14 residues. Germline assignment: CDR1 KGHDR and CDR2 SFDVKD. The V end was cut by 4 bases, the J end by 11 bases, with 19 bases between. The CDR3 DNA reads TGTGCCACCAGTGAGGACGGGTACATGAATGAGCAGTACTTC. Translating gives CATSEDGYMNEQYF.

The chain couples TRBV20-1 to TRBJ2-1, with D unresolved. From germline, CDR1 is DFQATT and CDR2 SNEGSKA (reference sequence). V lost 6 bases and J lost 10, with 13 bases in between. The CDR3 runs to 11 residues. CDR3 loop: CSAHALTEQFF. CDR3 DNA sequence: TGCAGTGCACACGCCTTGACCGAGCAGTTCTTC.

The J gene is TRBJ2-3, the V gene TRBV4-2; the D gene is possibly TRBD1 (5 bases). This CDR3 is 14 amino acids long. V dropped 2 bases and J dropped 2 bases, with 8 bases sitting between them. The germline V gene has CDR1 LGHNA and CDR2 YNFKEQ. Here the CDR3 reads CASSQPRDTDTQYF. The CDR3 coding sequence is TGTGCCAGCAGCCAACCCAGGGACACAGATACGCAGTATTTT.

This clonotype showed up just a few times. The V and J genes are TRBV6-5 and TRBJ2-3; TRBD2 might be the D (6 bases). Trimming cost V 7 bases and J 6 bases, with 17 bases left between them. The CDR3 has 14 amino acids. Germline V gives CDR1 MNHEY, CDR2 SVGAGI. CDR3 amino acids: CASTLQAGGDTQYF. The CDR3 DNA sequence: TGTGCCAGCACCTTACAAGCGGGTGGGGATACGCAGTATTTT.

This clonotype was counted between two and nine times. The chain carries TRBV27 and TRBJ1-2; D uncertain. V dropped 4 bases and J dropped 4 bases, with 10 bases sitting between them. Germline values: CDR1 MNHEY, CDR2 SMNVEV (reference sequence). This CDR3 region has 13 residues. The CDR3, as DNA: TGTGCCAGCAGTTCCCGGACGGGCTATGGCTACACCTTC. It encodes CASSSRTGYGYTF.

The chain joins TRBV2 to TRBJ2-1, with 9 bases identical to TRBD2. Per germline, CDR1 SNHLY and CDR2 FYNNEI. The V gene end was trimmed by 1 base and the J gene end by 5 bases; junction bases not matched to a gene: 12. This CDR3 spans 18 amino acids. CDR3 in DNA: TGTGCCAGCAGTGAAGGGAGAAGCGGGAGGTTTGGGAACAATGAGCAGTTCTTC. Amino acid sequence: CASSEGRSGRFGNNEQFF.

The V gene is TRBV7-2, the J gene TRBJ1-2; no clear D gene. This CDR3 is built from 18 residues. The germline V and J ends were trimmed by 3 bases and 3 bases, with 23 bases remaining between them. Germline V gene lookup returns CDR1 SGHTA and CDR2 FQGNSA. CDR3 loop: CASSFVSGRKRSYYGYTF. The CDR3 DNA is TGTGCCAGCAGCTTTGTGTCGGGCAGGAAAAGGTCTTACTATGGCTACACCTTC.

The J gene is TRBJ1-2, the V gene TRBV24-1, with D unclear. The V end lost 1 base, the J end lost 1 base, and 6 bases lay between the germline ends. CDR3 length: 14 residues. Germline assignment: CDR1 KGHDR and CDR2 SFDVKD. The CDR3 DNA reads TGTGCCACCAGTGATTTTGACAATAACTATGGCTACACCTTC. It is translated as CATSDFDNNYGYTF.

This clonotype turned up a few times. The rearrangement links TRBV6-5 to TRBJ2-1; D gene ambiguous. Per the germline V gene, CDR1 is MNHEY and CDR2 is SVGAGI. This CDR3 has 17 residues. Trimming took off 7 bases at V and 4 bases at J, with 23 bases between the two ends. The CDR3 sequence: CASIPLRARAAYNEQFF. The DNA of the CDR3 is TGTGCCAGCATTCCTCTAAGGGCCCGGGCGGCATACAATGAGCAGTTCTTC.

This clonotype was counted between two and nine times. The V gene is TRBV5-1, the J gene TRBJ2-7; 9 nucleotides match TRBD1. This CDR3 has 15 amino acids. J gave up 2 bases and V 4 bases, and 7 bases lay outside the gene matches. CDR1 is SGHRS, CDR2 YFSETQ, per germline. This CDR3 reads CASSVQGAKAYEQYF. The CDR3 DNA reads TGCGCCAGCAGCGTACAGGGGGCTAAAGCCTACGAGCAGTACTTC.

The chain couples TRBV10-3 to TRBJ1-6; 7 bases are shared with TRBD1. The J segment lost 5 bases and the V segment lost 10 bases, leaving 11 bases of the junction unmatched. The CDR3 spans 15 residues. CDR1 and CDR2 (germline): ENHRY, SYGVKD. The DNA for the CDR3 is TGTGCCACCTACACAGGGGAATCCCATAATTCACCCCTCCACTTT. This encodes CATYTGESHNSPLHF.

V is TRBV7-9 and J is TRBJ2-1, with 8 bases fitting TRBD1. CDR3 size: 16 residues. V trimming: 1 base; J trimming: 0 bases; junction bases outside the gene matches: 2. Looked up from germline, CDR1 is SEHNR and CDR2 is FQNEAQ (reference sequence). Here the CDR3 DNA reads TGTGCCAGCAGCTTAGGACAGGGGCGCTCCTACAATGAGCAGTTCTTC. Amino acid sequence: CASSLGQGRSYNEQFF.

This chain uses TRBV10-3 with TRBJ2-2, with a tentative D call TRBD1 (5 bases). Germline V gene sequence: CDR1 ENHRY, CDR2 SYGVKD. CDR3 length: 15 residues. V was trimmed by 6 bases and J by 7 bases, leaving 18 bases between them. The DNA for the CDR3 is TGTGCCATCAGCCCCACAGGCGGATTAGTCGGGGAGCTGTTTTTT. Translation: CAISPTGGLVGELFF.

The sample holds a few counts of this clonotype. V usage is TRBV9 and J usage is TRBJ2-5, with a weak D call TRBD2 (6 bases). Per the germline V gene, CDR1 is SGDLS and CDR2 is YYNGEE. This CDR3 is 12 amino acids long. Trimming stripped 7 bases from V and 7 bases from J, with 14 bases between. CDR3 bases: TGTGCCAGCGCCGCGGGAACGGGGACCCAGTACTTC. Its translation is CASAAGTGTQYF. The full variable domain, its missing parts supplied by reference TRBV9 and TRBJ2-5, is DSGVTQTPKHLITATGQRVTLRCSPRSGDLSVYWYQQSLDQGLQFLIQYYNGEERAKGNILERFSAQQFPDLHSELNLSSLELGDSALYFCASAAGTGTQYFGPGTRLLVL.